This is a list of T cell receptor beta chains from one sample in a study of T cell responses to AZD1222 COVID-19 vaccine. Data came from immunoSEQ multiplex PCR; TCRdb stores just in-frame clones and leaves some out. The table records 25,000 to 35,000 clones, about three quarters of them present only once. The sequencing here drew on peripheral blood, taken on day 0 of AZD1222 vaccination. These receptor sequences come from an adult in good health. The CDR3 runs from the conserved cysteine through the conserved F or W. Fields, in order: V gene, J gene, D gene, clone size, CDR3 protein, CDR3 DNA. A D gene is named only where the DNA matches it firmly. Some rows have no size entry. The others give once, few or many, or a class for an expanded clone.

TRBV3-1/TRBV3-2	TRBJ1-1	NA	NA	CASSQDRGRNTEAFF	TGTGCCAGCAGCCAAGATCGGGGCCGGAACACTGAAGCTTTCTTT
TRBV6-6	TRBJ1-1	NA	once	CASTQGGGNTEAFF	TGTGCCAGCACCCAAGGGGGAGGGAACACTGAAGCTTTCTTT
TRBV9	TRBJ1-5	NA	once	CASSVGGAGLQPQHF	TGTGCCAGCAGCGTAGGAGGGGCAGGGCTGCAGCCCCAGCATTTT
TRBV19	TRBJ1-2	NA	NA	CASTRQGMNYGYTF	TGTGCCAGCACTAGGCAGGGGATGAACTATGGCTACACCTTC
TRBV5-5	TRBJ2-7	NA	NA	CASSTSQQSYEQYF	TGTGCCAGCAGCACATCACAACAATCCTACGAGCAGTACTTC
TRBV11-2	TRBJ2-1	NA	NA	CATRLYDEQFF	TGTGCCACTCGCCTTTACGATGAGCAGTTCTTC
TRBV3-1/TRBV3-2	TRBJ1-2	TRBD1	NA	CASSRGQGGYTF	TGTGCCAGCAGCCGCGGACAGGGCGGCTACACCTTC
TRBV6-6	TRBJ1-4	NA	NA	CASYTDGNEKLFF	TGTGCCAGTTACACCGACGGAAATGAAAAACTGTTTTTT
TRBV5-1	TRBJ2-7	TRBD1	NA	CASSLFQGAYEQYF	TGCGCCAGCAGCTTGTTTCAGGGGGCGTACGAGCAGTACTTC
TRBV9	TRBJ2-2	TRBD2	NA	CASARPGLATGELFF	TGTGCCAGCGCACGACCGGGACTAGCGACCGGGGAGCTGTTTTTT
TRBV29-1	TRBJ1-5	NA	few	CSVARTANQPQHF	TGCAGCGTTGCCCGGACAGCGAATCAGCCCCAGCATTTT
TRBV27	TRBJ1-6	TRBD1	NA	CASSTLTGGNSPLHF	TGTGCCAGCAGTACCCTTACAGGGGGCAATTCACCCCTCCACTTT
TRBV12-3/TRBV12-4	TRBJ1-5	NA	NA	CASRGQGAQPQHF	TGTGCCAGCAGGGGTCAGGGTGCTCAGCCCCAGCATTTT
TRBV30	TRBJ2-1	TRBD2	few	CAWSVGTSVQQFF	TGTGCCTGGAGTGTGGGGACTAGCGTTCAGCAGTTCTTC
TRBV7-8	TRBJ2-2	NA	NA	CASSLAQGSGGELFF	TGTGCCAGCAGCCTCGCCCAGGGAAGTGGCGGGGAGCTGTTTTTT